These T cell receptor beta chains were read from a single sample in a study of shared clonotypes between healthy human individuals. Assay: immunoSEQ multiplex PCR; the TCRdb copy retains only in-frame clones and omits some. The sample includes about 1.5 million clones, 95% to 99% of them seen just once. Sequencing used naive CD4+ T cells sorted from blood. Every receptor here comes from a man younger than 45 in good health. Both conserved end residues are part of each CDR3. D genes are given only for firm matches. Clone size appears in some rows only: once, few, many, or a class for an expanded clone.

CDR3nt: TGCGCCAGCAGCTCTGGGACAGGCTCATGGGCCCAGTACTTC
CDR3aa: CASSSGTGSWAQYF
d_gene: TRBD1
len: 14
v_gene: TRBV5-1
j_gene: TRBJ2-5
abundance: NA

CDR3nt: TGTGCCAGCACCATCCGACAGGGTGGAGACGAGCAGTACTTC
CDR3aa: CASTIRQGGDEQYF
d_gene: TRBD1
len: 14
v_gene: TRBV7-9
j_gene: TRBJ2-7
abundance: NA

CDR3nt: TGTGCCAGCAGCGTGCGGGAGGACTTCGGCGCCTACGAGCAGTACTTC
CDR3aa: CASSVREDFGAYEQYF
d_gene: TRBD2
len: 16
v_gene: TRBV7-6
j_gene: TRBJ2-7
abundance: NA

CDR3nt: TGTGCCAGCTCACCTGGAGGGTTCTCTGGAAACACCATATATTTT
CDR3aa: CASSPGGFSGNTIYF
d_gene: NA
len: 15
v_gene: TRBV18
j_gene: TRBJ1-3
abundance: NA

CDR3nt: TGTGCCACGGCCGGTCGGGGTCTTGAGCAGTTCTTC
CDR3aa: CATAGRGLEQFF
d_gene: NA
len: 12
v_gene: TRBV10-3
j_gene: TRBJ2-1
abundance: NA

CDR3nt: TGTGCCTGGACCTCACAGGGGAGGAACACTGAAGCTTTCTTT
CDR3aa: CAWTSQGRNTEAFF
d_gene: TRBD1
len: 14
v_gene: TRBV30
j_gene: TRBJ1-1
abundance: few

CDR3nt: TGTGCCAGCTCACCTCGGACTAGCGGGAGCTTGACCCAACGAGGGGAGCAGTACTTC
CDR3aa: CASSPRTSGSLTQRGEQYF
d_gene: TRBD2
len: 19
v_gene: TRBV18
j_gene: TRBJ2-7
abundance: NA

CDR3nt: TGTGCCAGCAGCTTAGGGGGTCTAGCGGGAGTTTCGGATGAGCAGTTCTTC
CDR3aa: CASSLGGLAGVSDEQFF
d_gene: TRBD2
len: 17
v_gene: TRBV7-9
j_gene: TRBJ2-1
abundance: NA

CDR3nt: TGTGCCAGCAGCCAAGAAAGCTTTCGGCCCCAGCATTTT
CDR3aa: CASSQESFRPQHF
d_gene: NA
len: 13
v_gene: TRBV4-2
j_gene: TRBJ1-5
abundance: few

CDR3nt: TGTGCCTGGAGTGTACTGCACTCCCCGCCGGTCTTCGAGCAGTACTTC
CDR3aa: CAWSVLHSPPVFEQYF
d_gene: NA
len: 16
v_gene: TRBV30
j_gene: TRBJ2-7
abundance: NA

CDR3nt: TGCAGCGTTGGTCAAAAAGCCAAAAACATTCAGTACTTC
CDR3aa: CSVGQKAKNIQYF
d_gene: NA
len: 13
v_gene: TRBV29-1
j_gene: TRBJ2-4
abundance: NA

CDR3nt: TGTGCCACCCGACAGGACGAGCAGTACTTC
CDR3aa: CATRQDEQYF
d_gene: NA
len: 10
v_gene: TRBV10-3
j_gene: TRBJ2-7
abundance: NA

CDR3nt: TGCGCCAGCGCCCCGACTAGCAGCAATGAGCAGTTCTTC
CDR3aa: CASAPTSSNEQFF
d_gene: TRBD2
len: 13
v_gene: TRBV5-1
j_gene: TRBJ2-1
abundance: NA

CDR3nt: TGTGCCAGCTCACCAATTAGGTCGGGACAGATCTCTGGGGCCAACGTCCTGACTTTC
CDR3aa: CASSPIRSGQISGANVLTF
d_gene: TRBD1
len: 19
v_gene: TRBV18
j_gene: TRBJ2-6
abundance: NA

CDR3nt: TGTGCCAGCAGCCGTGGGGGGGCCGACCGTGGAAACACCATATATTTT
CDR3aa: CASSRGGADRGNTIYF
d_gene: NA
len: 16
v_gene: TRBV5-4
j_gene: TRBJ1-3
abundance: NA

CDR3nt: TGTGCCAGCAGGGCGCCCAGGGAGCTGTTTTTT
CDR3aa: CASRAPRELFF
d_gene: NA
len: 11
v_gene: TRBV6-6
j_gene: TRBJ2-2
abundance: NA